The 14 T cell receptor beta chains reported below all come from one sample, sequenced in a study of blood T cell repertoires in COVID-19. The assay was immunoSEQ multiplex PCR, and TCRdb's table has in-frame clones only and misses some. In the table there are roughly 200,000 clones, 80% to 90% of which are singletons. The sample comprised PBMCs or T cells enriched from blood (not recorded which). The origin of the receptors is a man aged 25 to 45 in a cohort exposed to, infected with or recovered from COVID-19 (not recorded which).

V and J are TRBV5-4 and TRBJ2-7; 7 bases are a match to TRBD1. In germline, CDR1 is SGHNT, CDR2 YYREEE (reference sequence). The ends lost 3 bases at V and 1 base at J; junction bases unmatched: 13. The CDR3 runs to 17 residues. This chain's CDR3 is CASSSGRLTGRSYEQYF. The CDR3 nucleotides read TGTGCCAGCAGCTCTGGCCGCTTGACAGGGCGGTCCTACGAGCAGTACTTC.

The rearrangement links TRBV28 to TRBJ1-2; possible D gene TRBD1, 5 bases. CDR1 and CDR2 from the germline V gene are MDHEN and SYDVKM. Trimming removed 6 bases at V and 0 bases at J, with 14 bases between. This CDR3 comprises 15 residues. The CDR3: CASSSGGFTNYGYTF. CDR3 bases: TGTGCCAGCAGCTCCGGGGGTTTTACTAACTATGGCTACACCTTC.

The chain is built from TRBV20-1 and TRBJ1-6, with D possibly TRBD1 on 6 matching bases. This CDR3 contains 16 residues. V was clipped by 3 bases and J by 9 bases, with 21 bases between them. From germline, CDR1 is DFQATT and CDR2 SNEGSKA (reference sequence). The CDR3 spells CSASRGASNLGSPLHF. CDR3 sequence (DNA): TGCAGTGCTAGTCGGGGGGCTTCTAACCTAGGTTCACCCCTCCACTTT.

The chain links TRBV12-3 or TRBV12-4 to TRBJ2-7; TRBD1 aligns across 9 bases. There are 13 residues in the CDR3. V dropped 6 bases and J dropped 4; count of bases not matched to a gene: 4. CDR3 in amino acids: CASSQTGGYEQYF. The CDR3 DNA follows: TGTGCCAGCAGCCAGACAGGGGGATACGAGCAGTACTTC.

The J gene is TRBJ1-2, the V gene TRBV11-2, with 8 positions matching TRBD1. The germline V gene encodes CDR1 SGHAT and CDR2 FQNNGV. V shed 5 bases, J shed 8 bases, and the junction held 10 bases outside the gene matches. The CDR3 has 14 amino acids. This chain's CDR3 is CASSPSQGAQGYTF. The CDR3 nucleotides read TGTGCCAGCAGCCCTTCCCAGGGGGCGCAGGGCTACACCTTC.

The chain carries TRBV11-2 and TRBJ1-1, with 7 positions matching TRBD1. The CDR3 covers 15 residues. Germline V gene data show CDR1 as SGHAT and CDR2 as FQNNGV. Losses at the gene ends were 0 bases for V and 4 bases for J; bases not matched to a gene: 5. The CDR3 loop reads CASSLDSQGVTEAFF. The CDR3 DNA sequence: TGTGCCAGCAGCTTAGATTCCCAGGGGGTCACTGAAGCTTTCTTT.

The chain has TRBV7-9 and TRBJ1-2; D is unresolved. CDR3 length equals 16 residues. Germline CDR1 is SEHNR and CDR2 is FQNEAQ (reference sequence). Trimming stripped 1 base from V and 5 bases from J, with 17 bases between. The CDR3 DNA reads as TGTGCCAGCAGCTTAGGCGGTGGAGGATTGGCATATGGCTACACCTTC. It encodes CASSLGGGGLAYGYTF.

The CDR3 is CASSLGSLAWDRNTEAFF. As DNA, the CDR3 is TGTGCCAGCAGTTTAGGAAGTCTGGCATGGGACAGGAACACTGAAGCTTTCTTT. The J gene is TRBJ1-1, the V gene TRBV27; the match to TRBD1 covers 7 bases. CDR3 length: 18 residues. CDR1 and CDR2 (germline): MNHEY, SMNVEV (reference sequence). With V trimmed by 2 bases and J by 1 base, 13 bases remained unmatched.

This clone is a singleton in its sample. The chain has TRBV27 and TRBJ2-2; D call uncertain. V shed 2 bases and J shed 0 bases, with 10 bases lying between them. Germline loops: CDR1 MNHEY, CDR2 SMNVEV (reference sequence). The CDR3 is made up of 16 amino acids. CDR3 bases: TGTGCCAGCAGTTTAATCAGACACCCGAACACCGGGGAGCTGTTTTTT. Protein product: CASSLIRHPNTGELFF.

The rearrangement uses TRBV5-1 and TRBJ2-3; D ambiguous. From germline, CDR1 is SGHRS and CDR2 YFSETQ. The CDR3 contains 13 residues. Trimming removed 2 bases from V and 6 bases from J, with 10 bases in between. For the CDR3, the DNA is TGCGCCAGCAGCTTCTCCCGGTGGGATACGCAGTATTTT. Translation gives CASSFSRWDTQYF.

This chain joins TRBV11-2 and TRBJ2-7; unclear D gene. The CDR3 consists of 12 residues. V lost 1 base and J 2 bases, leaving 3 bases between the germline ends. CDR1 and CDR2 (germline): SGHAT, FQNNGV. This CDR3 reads CASSLGAYEQYF. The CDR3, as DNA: TGTGCCAGCAGCTTAGGCGCCTACGAGCAGTACTTC.

The chain's CDR3 is CATGGLGHNEQFF. The CDR3 DNA is TGTGCCACCGGGGGGTTAGGTCACAATGAGCAGTTCTTC. J is TRBJ2-1 and V is TRBV27, with TRBD2 identical over 7 bases. This CDR3 is 13 amino acids long. Germline CDR1 and CDR2: MNHEY and SMNVEV (reference sequence). Germline trimming cut 10 bases from V and 5 bases from J; bases unmatched to any gene: 8.

CDR3 residues: CASSYIPGLEADTQYF. In DNA, the CDR3 is TGTGCCAGCAGTTATATCCCCGGACTAGAGGCAGATACGCAGTATTTT. The rearrangement uses TRBV6-2 or TRBV6-3 and TRBJ2-3; TRBD2 matches 7 bases. Germline CDR1 is MNHEY and CDR2 is SVGEGT. CDR3 length: 16 amino acids. With 3 bases clipped from V and 4 bases from J, the junction kept 10 bases outside the gene matches.

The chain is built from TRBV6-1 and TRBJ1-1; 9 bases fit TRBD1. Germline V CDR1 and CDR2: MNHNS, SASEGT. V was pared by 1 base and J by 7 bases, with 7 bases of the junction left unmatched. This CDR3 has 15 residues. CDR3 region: CASSEGQSGQGEAFF. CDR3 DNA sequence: TGTGCCAGCAGTGAAGGCCAATCGGGACAGGGTGAAGCTTTCTTT.